This entry lists 21 T cell receptor beta chains sequenced from one sample in a study of blood T cell repertoires in COVID-19. Sequencing used immunoSEQ multiplex PCR; TCRdb keeps in-frame clones, though not all of them. The profile shows 200,000 to 300,000 clones, just under 90% of them singletons. The specimen sequenced was peripheral blood. These TCRs come from a woman aged 40 to 50 with acute or convalescent COVID-19.

The CDR3 DNA reads TGTGCCAGCAGCGGGTTAACAGGGCCCACTAACTATGGCTACACCTTC. Translated: CASSGLTGPTNYGYTF. The chain couples TRBV9 to TRBJ1-2, with D tentatively TRBD1 (6 bases). Trimming cost V 3 bases and J 0 bases, with 15 bases left between them. CDR1 is SGDLS, CDR2 YYNGEE, per germline. CDR3 length equals 16 residues.

The gene calls are TRBV6-1 and TRBJ1-6; perhaps TRBD1 as D (6 bases). This CDR3 has 15 amino acids. V shed 7 bases and J shed 0 bases, with 10 bases lying between them. Germline assignment: CDR1 MNHNS and CDR2 SASEGT. Here the CDR3 reads CASTTGSSYNSPLHF. DNA of the CDR3: TGTGCCAGCACCACAGGGAGCTCCTATAATTCACCCCTCCACTTT.

The chain has TRBV28 and TRBJ2-7; D gene ambiguous. The CDR3 extends over 13 amino acids. Trimming left V 4 bases short and J 0 bases short, with 7 bases between. CDR1 MDHEN and CDR2 SYDVKM come from the germline V gene. The CDR3 sequence: CASSSHSSYEQYV. CDR3 coding DNA: TGTGCCAGCAGTTCTCACAGCTCCTACGAGCAGTACGTC.

V gene TRBV5-5 combines with J gene TRBJ1-2; D not certain. V lost 2 bases to trimming and J lost 3 bases, with 14 bases between them. Germline loops: CDR1 SGHKS, CDR2 YYEKEE (reference sequence). The CDR3 consists of 15 residues. The CDR3 sequence is CASSFEVGQYYGYTF. CDR3 DNA: TGTGCCAGCAGCTTCGAGGTGGGTCAGTACTATGGCTACACCTTC.

This chain links TRBV6-1 with TRBJ2-3; 7 bases map to TRBD1. V lost 1 base to trimming and J lost 5 bases; unmatched junction nucleotides: 6. The germline gives CDR1 MNHNS, CDR2 SASEGT. This CDR3 is 15 amino acids long. This CDR3 is CASSEGSGGQDTQYF. Written as DNA, the CDR3 is TGTGCCAGCAGTGAAGGGTCAGGGGGACAAGATACGCAGTATTTT.

V usage is TRBV5-4 and J usage is TRBJ2-5; TRBD2 is a possible D gene (5 bases). Germline V CDR1 and CDR2: SGHNT, YYREEE (reference sequence). Trimming cost V 4 bases and J 5 bases, with 27 bases left between them. This CDR3 spans 18 amino acids. CDR3 nucleotide sequence: TGTGCCAGCAGCCCCGGGCAGGCCCCGGTCGGGGTAAGGGAGACCCAGTACTTC. Amino acids: CASSPGQAPVGVRETQYF. The full variable domain, its missing parts supplied by reference TRBV5-4 and TRBJ2-5, is ETGVTQSPTHLIKTRGQQVTLRCSSQSGHNTVSWYQQALGQGPQFIFQYYREEENGRGNFPPRFSGLQFPNYSSELNVNALELDDSALYLCASSPGQAPVGVRETQYFGPGTRLLVL.

The chain uses TRBV27 and TRBJ2-1; the D is unclear. Germline-derived CDR1 and CDR2 are MNHEY and SMNVEV (reference sequence). The CDR3 runs 15 residues. The V gene lost 5 bases and the J gene lost 6 bases, with 17 bases spanning the gap. CDR3 amino acids: CASSLAPGSSNEQFF. In DNA, the CDR3 is TGTGCCAGCAGTCTCGCCCCCGGGTCTAGCAATGAGCAGTTCTTC.

The rearrangement uses TRBV19 and TRBJ1-2; D remains ambiguous. This CDR3 region has 17 residues. V was shortened by 5 bases and J by 4 bases, with 23 bases between the two germline ends. Germline-derived CDR1 and CDR2 are LNHDA and SQIVND (reference sequence). The CDR3 is CASSPTLTSHRFYGYTF. The DNA for the CDR3 is TGTGCCAGTAGTCCCACCTTGACAAGCCACCGATTCTATGGCTACACCTTC.

The chain couples TRBV5-1 to TRBJ1-6; D gene ambiguous. Trimming cost V 4 bases and J 7 bases, with 18 bases left between them. CDR3 size: 16 residues. Germline assignment: CDR1 SGHRS and CDR2 YFSETQ. CDR3 protein: CASSLLGGKNNSPLHF. CDR3 DNA sequence: TGCGCCAGCAGCCTCCTGGGAGGGAAGAACAATTCACCCCTCCACTTT.

As to this clone: Other DNA variants within this sample encode the same CDR3. The chain carries TRBV18 and TRBJ2-7; 11 positions match TRBD1. Germline values: CDR1 KGHSH, CDR2 LQKENI. This CDR3 contains 15 residues. V was pared by 3 bases and J by 2 bases, with 3 bases of the junction left unmatched. The CDR3 region is CASSPGQGGTYEQYV. As DNA, the CDR3 is TGTGCCAGCTCACCGGGACAGGGGGGAACCTACGAGCAGTACGTC.

V usage is TRBV5-4 and J usage is TRBJ1-4; 8 bases are shared with TRBD1. This CDR3 comprises 14 residues. CDR1 and CDR2 from the germline V gene are SGHNT and YYREEE (reference sequence). Trimming cost V 4 bases and J 8 bases; bases outside gene matches: 7. The CDR3 protein is CASSNGTGREKLFF. The CDR3 region has the DNA TGTGCCAGCAGCAACGGGACAGGAAGGGAAAAACTGTTTTTT. Full variable domain (missing parts from reference TRBV5-4 and TRBJ1-4): ETGVTQSPTHLIKTRGQQVTLRCSSQSGHNTVSWYQQALGQGPQFIFQYYREEENGRGNFPPRFSGLQFPNYSSELNVNALELDDSALYLCASSNGTGREKLFFGSGTQLSVL.

This clone was observed many times. The rearrangement uses TRBV27 and TRBJ2-1, with a weak D call TRBD1 (8 bases). V was cut by 0 bases and J by 8 bases, with 17 bases left in between. CDR3 length equals 16 residues. The germline V gene encodes CDR1 MNHEY and CDR2 SMNVEV (reference sequence). The CDR3 DNA reads as TGTGCCAGCAGTTTATCCCCAGGGGGCGGGGGAGATGAGCAGTTCTTC. Translation: CASSLSPGGGGDEQFF.

V and J are TRBV27 and TRBJ2-3, with D tentatively TRBD2 (5 bases). The V end was cut by 3 bases, the J end by 6 bases, with 16 bases between. There are 15 residues in the CDR3. Germline loops: CDR1 MNHEY, CDR2 SMNVEV (reference sequence). CDR3 protein: CASSLASPTRDTQYF. CDR3 nucleotide sequence: TGTGCCAGCAGTTTGGCTAGCCCTACAAGGGATACGCAGTATTTT.

The rearrangement links TRBV27 to TRBJ1-1; 9 bases fit TRBD1. Trimming removed 5 bases from V and 5 bases from J; junction bases left unmatched: 9. The germline V gene encodes CDR1 MNHEY and CDR2 SMNVEV (reference sequence). This CDR3 has 15 residues. The CDR3 coding sequence is TGTGCCAGCAGTGTATTGGGACAGGGAGGTACTGAAGCTTTCTTT. Residues: CASSVLGQGGTEAFF.

The chain recombines TRBV4-1 with TRBJ2-5; weak D call: TRBD2 (6 bases). CDR1 and CDR2 (germline): MGHRA, YSYEKL. CDR3 size: 15 residues. Trimming shortened V by 0 bases and J by 4 bases, and 12 bases separated the two germline ends. CDR3 amino acids: CASSQDAGRSETQYF. Here the CDR3 DNA reads TGCGCCAGCAGCCAAGACGCAGGGAGGTCAGAGACCCAGTACTTC.

CDR3 DNA: TGTGCCAGCTCACTGGAACAGGGCAGAAGCCCCTATGGCTACACCTTC. As protein: CASSLEQGRSPYGYTF. The gene calls are TRBV18 and TRBJ1-2; tentative D call: TRBD1 (6 bases). The CDR3 covers 16 residues. The V and J ends lost 4 bases and 4 bases respectively, with 19 bases between them. The V gene's germline CDR1 is KGHSH and CDR2 LQKENI.

The rearrangement links TRBV6-6 to TRBJ1-2, with D uncertain. The ends were cut back, 1 base at V and 4 bases at J, with 7 bases in the middle. There are 13 residues in the CDR3. Per the germline V gene, CDR1 is MNHNY and CDR2 is SVGAGI (reference sequence). In DNA form, the CDR3 reads TGTGCCAGCAGTTACTTCGGGAGCTATGGCTACACCTTC. Its translation is CASSYFGSYGYTF.

V and J are TRBV7-9 and TRBJ2-7, with a tentative D call TRBD2 (5 bases). The CDR3 runs 12 residues. Trimming stripped 3 bases from V and 6 bases from J, with 9 bases between. Looked up from germline, CDR1 is SEHNR and CDR2 is FQNEAQ (reference sequence). The CDR3 DNA reads as TGTGCCAGCAGCTTCCCCGCGGGCGAGCAGTACGTC. Its translation is CASSFPAGEQYV.

The chain joins TRBV15 to TRBJ1-1; D perhaps matches TRBD1 (5 bases). Trimming removed 4 bases from V and 4 bases from J, with 7 bases in between. This CDR3 comprises 12 residues. CDR1 and CDR2 (germline): LNHNV, YYDKDF (reference sequence). The CDR3 here is CATSTTGTEAFF. The CDR3 DNA follows: TGTGCCACCAGCACTACAGGCACTGAAGCTTTCTTT.

The chain is built from TRBV10-3 and TRBJ1-6; maybe TRBD1 (6 bases). Trimming pared 5 bases from V and 5 bases from J, leaving 13 bases between. This CDR3 is 15 amino acids long. Germline V gene sequence: CDR1 ENHRY, CDR2 SYGVKD. DNA of the CDR3: TGTGCCATCAGTCCGGACAGAAGTGATAATTCACCCCTCCACTTT. This encodes CAISPDRSDNSPLHF.

The chain uses TRBV5-1 and TRBJ2-2; 11 nucleotides match TRBD2. The CDR3 contains 17 residues. The V gene's germline CDR1 is SGHRS and CDR2 YFSETQ. V trimming: 1 base; J trimming: 6 bases; junction bases outside the gene matches: 8. The CDR3 DNA sequence: TGCGCCAGCAGCTTGTACGTTTCACTAGCGGGGGCCGGGGAGCTGTTTTTT. The encoded protein is CASSLYVSLAGAGELFF.